The T cell receptor beta chain described here comes from a study of shared clonotypes between healthy human individuals. CD8 memory fractions consisted of CD45RO+ and CCR7-negative CD45RA+ TemRA cells together. Points on this clone: Its target is not known.

Regarding the study as a whole: When naive CD4 clonotypes were compared across a handful of donors, approximately 5% were shared. Rarefaction showed that sequencing of sorted subsets was incomplete (despite large depth).

Sequencing was performed with immunoSEQ multiplex PCR; in TCRdb, only in-frame clones are kept and a portion is missing. Seen here are about 690,000 clones, roughly 87% observed once, and the top ten hold 34%. Germline assignment: CDR1 SGHDT and CDR2 YYEEEE. The V segment lost 4 bases and the J segment 6 bases; nucleotides outside the gene matches: 13. This CDR3 is 17 amino acids long. The V call is TRBV5-6, the J call TRBJ2-7; 13 bases align to TRBD2. Specimen: memory CD8+ T cells from PBMCs. Subset here: CD45RO+ cells pooled with CCR7-negative TemRA cells. The source is a man between 18 and 35 years old in good health. Some clones in this sample may be carry-over from other donors' samples. This CDR3 is CASSPTSGRATRSEQYF. CDR3 nucleotide sequence: TGTGCCAGCAGCCCCACTAGCGGGAGGGCCACACGATCCGAGCAGTACTTC.